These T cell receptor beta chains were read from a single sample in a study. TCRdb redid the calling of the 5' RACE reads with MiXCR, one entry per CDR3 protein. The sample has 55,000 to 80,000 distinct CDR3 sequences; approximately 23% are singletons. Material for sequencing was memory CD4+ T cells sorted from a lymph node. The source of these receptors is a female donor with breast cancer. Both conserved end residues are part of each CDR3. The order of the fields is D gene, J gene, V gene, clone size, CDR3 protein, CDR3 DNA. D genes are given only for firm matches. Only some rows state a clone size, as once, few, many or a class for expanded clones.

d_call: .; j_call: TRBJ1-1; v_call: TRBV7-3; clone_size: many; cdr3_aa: CASSNGPNTEAFF; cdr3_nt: TGTGCCAGCAGCAACGGGCCGAACACTGAAGCTTTCTTT
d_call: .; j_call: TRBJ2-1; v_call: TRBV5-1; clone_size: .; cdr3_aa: CATWLAGDEQFF; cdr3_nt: TGCGCCACCTGGTTGGCGGGCGATGAGCAGTTCTTC
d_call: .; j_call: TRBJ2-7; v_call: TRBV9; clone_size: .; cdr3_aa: CASSPPAYSYGQYF; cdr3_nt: TGTGCCAGCAGCCCACCAGCATACTCCTACGGGCAGTACTTC
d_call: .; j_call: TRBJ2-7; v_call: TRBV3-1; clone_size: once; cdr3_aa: CASSQGPQYEQYF; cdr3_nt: TGTGCCAGCAGCCAAGGGCCCCAGTACGAGCAGTACTTC
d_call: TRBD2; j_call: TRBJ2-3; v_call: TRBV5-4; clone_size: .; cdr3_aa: CASSLASGMSTDTQYF; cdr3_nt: TGTGCCAGCAGCTTGGCTAGCGGGATGTCTACAGATACGCAGTATTTT
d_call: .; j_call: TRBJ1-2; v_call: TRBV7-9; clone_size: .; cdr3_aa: CASSSSGEDGYTF; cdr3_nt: TGTGCCAGCAGCTCCTCAGGGGAGGATGGCTACACCTTC
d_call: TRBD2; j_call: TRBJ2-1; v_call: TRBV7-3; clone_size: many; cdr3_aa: CASSPLAGSYNEQFF; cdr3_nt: TGTGCCAGCTCCCCGCTAGCGGGTTCCTACAATGAGCAGTTCTTC
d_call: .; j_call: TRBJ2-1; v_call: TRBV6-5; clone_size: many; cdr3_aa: CASRGQAASNEQFF; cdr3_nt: TGTGCCAGCAGGGGCCAGGCGGCGAGCAATGAGCAGTTCTTC
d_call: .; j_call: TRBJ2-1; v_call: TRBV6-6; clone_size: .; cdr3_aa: CASIRGRWNEQFF; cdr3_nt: TGTGCCAGCATTCGGGGGCGTTGGAATGAGCAGTTCTTC
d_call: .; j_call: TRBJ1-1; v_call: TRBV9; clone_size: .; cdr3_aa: CASSNKNTEAFF; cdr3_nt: TGTGCCAGCAGCAACAAGAACACTGAAGCTTTCTTT
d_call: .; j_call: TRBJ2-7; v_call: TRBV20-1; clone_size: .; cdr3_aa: CSALGLGGTYEQYF; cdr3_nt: TGCAGTGCCCTCGGACTGGGTGGTACCTACGAGCAGTACTTC
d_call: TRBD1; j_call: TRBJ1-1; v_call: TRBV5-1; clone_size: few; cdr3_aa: CASLGQQNTEAFF; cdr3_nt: TGCGCCAGCCTGGGACAGCAGAACACTGAAGCTTTCTTT
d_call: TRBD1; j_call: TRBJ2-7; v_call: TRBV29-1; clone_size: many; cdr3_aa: CSGGRGQGLIEQYF; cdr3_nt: TGCAGCGGGGGGAGAGGACAGGGCTTGATCGAGCAGTACTTC
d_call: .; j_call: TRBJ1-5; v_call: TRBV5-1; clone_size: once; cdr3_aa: CASSAGTTTDTQHF; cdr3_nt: TGCGCCAGCAGCGCAGGGACTACCACAGATACGCAGCATTTT
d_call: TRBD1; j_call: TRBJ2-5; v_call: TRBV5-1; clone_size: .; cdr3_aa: CASSKGQGQETQYF; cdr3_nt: TGCGCCAGCAGCAAGGGACAGGGCCAAGAGACCCAGTACTTC
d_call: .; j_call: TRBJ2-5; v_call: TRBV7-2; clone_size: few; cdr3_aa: CASSSTRESYF; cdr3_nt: TGTGCCAGCAGCTCCACTAGAGAGTCGTACTTC
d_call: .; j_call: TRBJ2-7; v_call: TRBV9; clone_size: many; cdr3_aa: CASSVGHSDEQYF; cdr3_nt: TGTGCCAGCAGCGTAGGGCACTCGGACGAGCAGTACTTC
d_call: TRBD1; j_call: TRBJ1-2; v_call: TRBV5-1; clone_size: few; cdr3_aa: CASSPSGTGKGYTF; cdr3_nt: TGCGCCAGCAGCCCTAGTGGGACAGGGAAAGGCTACACCTTC
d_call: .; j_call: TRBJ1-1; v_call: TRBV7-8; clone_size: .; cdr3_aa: CASSPGGRNTEAFF; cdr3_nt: TGTGCCAGCAGCCCGGGGGGAAGGAACACTGAAGCTTTCTTT
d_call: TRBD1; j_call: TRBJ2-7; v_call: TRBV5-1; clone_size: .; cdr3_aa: CASHETPTGPADEQYF; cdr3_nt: TGCGCCAGCCATGAGACGCCGACAGGGCCAGCGGACGAGCAGTACTTC
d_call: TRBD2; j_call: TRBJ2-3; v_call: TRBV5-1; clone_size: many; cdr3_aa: CASSPGLASTDTQYF; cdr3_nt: TGCGCCAGCAGCCCCGGACTAGCAAGCACAGATACGCAGTATTTT
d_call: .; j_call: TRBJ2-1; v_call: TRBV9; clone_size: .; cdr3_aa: CASSVGQPYNEQFF; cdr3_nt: TGTGCCAGCAGCGTAGGGCAGCCGTACAATGAGCAGTTCTTC
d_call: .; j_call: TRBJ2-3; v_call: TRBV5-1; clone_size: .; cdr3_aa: CASRSGGLDTQYF; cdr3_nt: TGCGCCAGCAGATCCGGGGGCTTAGATACGCAGTATTTT
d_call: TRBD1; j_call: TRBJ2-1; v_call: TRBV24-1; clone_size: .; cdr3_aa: CATSKGGLANEQFF; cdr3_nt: TGTGCCACCTCTAAAGGGGGCTTAGCCAATGAGCAGTTCTTC
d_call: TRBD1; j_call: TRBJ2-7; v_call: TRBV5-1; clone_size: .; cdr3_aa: CASTRDRGMEQYF; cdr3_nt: TGCGCCAGCACCCGGGACAGAGGTATGGAGCAGTACTTC
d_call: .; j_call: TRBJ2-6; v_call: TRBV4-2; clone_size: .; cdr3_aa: CASSQSGAPSGANVLTF; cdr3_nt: TGTGCCAGCAGCCAATCCGGGGCCCCCTCTGGGGCCAACGTCCTGACTTTC
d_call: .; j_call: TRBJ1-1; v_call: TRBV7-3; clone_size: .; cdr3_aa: CASSRDGHTEAFF; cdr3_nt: TGTGCCAGCAGCCGGGACGGACACACTGAAGCTTTCTTT
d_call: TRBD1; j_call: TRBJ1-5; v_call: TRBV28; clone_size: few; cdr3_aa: CASSTRQGGNQHF; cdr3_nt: TGTGCCAGCAGTACCCGACAGGGGGGGAACCAGCATTTT
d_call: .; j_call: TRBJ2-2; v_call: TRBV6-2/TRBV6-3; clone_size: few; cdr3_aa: CASNSRPNTGELFF; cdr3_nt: TGTGCCAGCAATAGCAGGCCGAACACCGGGGAGCTGTTTTTT
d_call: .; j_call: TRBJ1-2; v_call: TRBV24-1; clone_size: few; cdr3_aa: CATPQDPAGGYTF; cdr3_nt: TGTGCCACCCCCCAGGATCCTGCGGGGGGCTACACCTTC
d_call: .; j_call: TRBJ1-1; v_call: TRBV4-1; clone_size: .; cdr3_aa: CASSLRGDNTEAFF; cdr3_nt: TGCGCCAGCAGCCTAAGGGGGGACAACACTGAAGCTTTCTTT
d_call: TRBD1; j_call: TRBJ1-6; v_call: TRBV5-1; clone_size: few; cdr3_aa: CASSLDRGRNSPLHF; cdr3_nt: TGCGCCAGCAGCTTGGACAGGGGTCGAAATTCACCCCTCCACTTT
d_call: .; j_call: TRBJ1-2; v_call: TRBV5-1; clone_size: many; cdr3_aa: CASSLEISRTDYGYTF; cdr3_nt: TGCGCCAGCAGCTTGGAGATATCGCGAACCGACTATGGCTACACCTTC
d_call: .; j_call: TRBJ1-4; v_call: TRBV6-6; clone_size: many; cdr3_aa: CASSYMGNEKLFF; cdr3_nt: TGTGCCAGCAGTTACATGGGTAATGAAAAACTGTTTTTT
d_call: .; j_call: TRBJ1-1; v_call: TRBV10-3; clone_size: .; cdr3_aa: CAIRLKGEAFF; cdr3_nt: TGTGCCATCAGGCTCAAGGGGGAAGCTTTCTTT
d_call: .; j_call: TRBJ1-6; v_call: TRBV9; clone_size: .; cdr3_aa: CASSTQGSNSPLHF; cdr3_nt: TGTGCCAGCAGCACCCAGGGTAGTAATTCACCCCTCCACTTT
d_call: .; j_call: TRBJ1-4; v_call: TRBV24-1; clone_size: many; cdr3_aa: CATSDGTLPTEKLFF; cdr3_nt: TGTGCCACCAGTGACGGGACACTACCGACCGAAAAACTGTTTTTT
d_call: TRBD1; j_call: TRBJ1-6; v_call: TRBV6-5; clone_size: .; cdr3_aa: CASSFATGGSSPLHF; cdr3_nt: TGTGCCAGCAGTTTCGCCACAGGGGGCAGTTCACCCCTCCACTTT
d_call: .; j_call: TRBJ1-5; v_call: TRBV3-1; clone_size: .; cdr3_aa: CASGGLDNQPQHF; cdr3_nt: TGTGCCAGCGGGGGGCTTGACAATCAGCCCCAGCATTTT
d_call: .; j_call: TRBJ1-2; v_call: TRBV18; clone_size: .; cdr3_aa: CASSPETSAHYGYTF; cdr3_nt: TGTGCCAGCTCACCAGAGACGTCGGCCCACTATGGCTACACCTTC
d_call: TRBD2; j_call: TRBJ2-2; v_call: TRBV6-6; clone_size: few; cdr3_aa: CASSSSGTSTGELFF; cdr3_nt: TGTGCCAGCAGCAGTAGCGGGACCAGTACCGGGGAGCTGTTTTTT
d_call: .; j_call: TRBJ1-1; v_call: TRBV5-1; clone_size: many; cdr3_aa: CASSSRTGETEAFF; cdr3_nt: TGCGCCAGCAGCTCAAGGACTGGGGAGACTGAAGCTTTCTTT
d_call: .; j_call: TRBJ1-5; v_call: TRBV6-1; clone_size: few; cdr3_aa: CASRQGGGNQPQHF; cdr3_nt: TGTGCCAGCAGGCAGGGAGGGGGCAATCAGCCCCAGCATTTT
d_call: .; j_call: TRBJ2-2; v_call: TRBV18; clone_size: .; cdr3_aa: CASSPLAANTGELFF; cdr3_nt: TGTGCCAGCTCACCGTTAGCGGCGAACACTGGGGAGCTGTTTTTT
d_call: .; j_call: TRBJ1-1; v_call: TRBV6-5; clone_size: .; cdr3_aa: CASSYLGDQDTEAFF; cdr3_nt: TGTGCCAGCAGTTACTTGGGAGATCAGGACACTGAAGCTTTCTTT
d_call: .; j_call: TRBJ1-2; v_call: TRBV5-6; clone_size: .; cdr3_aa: CASSLQLTGYGYTF; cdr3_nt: TGTGCCAGCAGCCTTCAACTGACGGGCTATGGCTACACCTTC
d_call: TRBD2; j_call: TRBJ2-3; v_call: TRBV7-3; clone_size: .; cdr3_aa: CASSSGTSRDIDTQYF; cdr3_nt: TGTGCCAGCAGCTCGGGGACTAGCAGGGATATAGATACGCAGTATTTT
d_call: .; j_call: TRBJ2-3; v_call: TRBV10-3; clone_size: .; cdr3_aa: CAIRDEGTQYF; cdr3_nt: TGTGCCATCAGGGACGAGGGTACGCAGTATTTT
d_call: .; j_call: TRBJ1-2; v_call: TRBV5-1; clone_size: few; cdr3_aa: CASSLDSPNYGYTF; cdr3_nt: TGCGCCAGCAGCTTGGATAGCCCTAACTATGGCTACACCTTC